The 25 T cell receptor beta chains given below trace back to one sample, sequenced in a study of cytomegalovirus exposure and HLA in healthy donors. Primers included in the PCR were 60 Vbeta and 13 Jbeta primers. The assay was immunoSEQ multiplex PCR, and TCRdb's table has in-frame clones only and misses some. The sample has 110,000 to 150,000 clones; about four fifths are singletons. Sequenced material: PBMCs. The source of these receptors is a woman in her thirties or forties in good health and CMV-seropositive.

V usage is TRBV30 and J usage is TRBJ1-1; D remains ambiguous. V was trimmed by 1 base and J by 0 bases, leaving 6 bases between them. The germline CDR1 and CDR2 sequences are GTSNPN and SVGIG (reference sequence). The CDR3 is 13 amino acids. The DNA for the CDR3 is TGTGCCTGGAGTGGGCAGGTGAACACTGAAGCTTTCTTT. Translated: CAWSGQVNTEAFF.

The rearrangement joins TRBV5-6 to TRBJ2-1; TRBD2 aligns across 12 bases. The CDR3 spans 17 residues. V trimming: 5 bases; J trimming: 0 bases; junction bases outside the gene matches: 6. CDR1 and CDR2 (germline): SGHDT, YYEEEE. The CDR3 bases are TGTGCCAGCAGACCTCCGACTAGCGGGAGCTCCTACAATGAGCAGTTCTTC. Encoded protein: CASRPPTSGSSYNEQFF. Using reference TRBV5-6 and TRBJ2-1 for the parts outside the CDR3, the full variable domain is DAGVTQSPTHLIKTRGQQVTLRCSPKSGHDTVSWYQQALGQGPQFIFQYYEEEERQRGNFPDRFSGHQFPNYSSELNVNALLLGDSALYLCASRPPTSGSSYNEQFFGPGTRLTVL.

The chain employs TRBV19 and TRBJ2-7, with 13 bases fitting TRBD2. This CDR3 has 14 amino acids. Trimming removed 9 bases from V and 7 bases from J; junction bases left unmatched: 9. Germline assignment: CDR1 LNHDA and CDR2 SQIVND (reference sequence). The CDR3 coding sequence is TGTGCCAGCGGACTAGCGGGAGCCTTGGGGGAGCAGTACTTC. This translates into CASGLAGALGEQYF. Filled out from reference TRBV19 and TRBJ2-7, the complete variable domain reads DGGITQSPKYLFRKEGQNVTLSCEQNLNHDAMYWYRQDPGQGLRLIYYSQIVNDFQKGDIAEGYSVSREKKESFPLTVTSAQKNPTAFYLCASGLAGALGEQYFGPGTRLTVT.

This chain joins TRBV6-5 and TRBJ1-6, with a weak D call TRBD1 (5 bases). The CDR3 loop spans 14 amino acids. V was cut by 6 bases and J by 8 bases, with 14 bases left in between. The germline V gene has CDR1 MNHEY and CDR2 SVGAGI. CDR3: CASRWRGRDSPLHF. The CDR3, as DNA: TGTGCCAGCAGGTGGAGGGGCCGGGATTCACCCCTCCACTTT.

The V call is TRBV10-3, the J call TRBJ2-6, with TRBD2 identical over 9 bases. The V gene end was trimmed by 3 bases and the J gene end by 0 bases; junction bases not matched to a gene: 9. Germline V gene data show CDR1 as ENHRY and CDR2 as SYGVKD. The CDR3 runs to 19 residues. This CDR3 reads CAISDSLAGGPSGANVLTF. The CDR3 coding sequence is TGTGCCATCAGTGATAGTTTGGCGGGAGGGCCCTCTGGGGCCAACGTCCTGACTTTC.

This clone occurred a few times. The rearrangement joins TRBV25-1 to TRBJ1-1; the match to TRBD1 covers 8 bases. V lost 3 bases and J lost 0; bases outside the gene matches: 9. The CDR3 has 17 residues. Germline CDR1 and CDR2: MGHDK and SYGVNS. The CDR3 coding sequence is TGTGCCAGCAGTGAGGACCCAGGGGGCGAGATGAACACTGAAGCTTTCTTT. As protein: CASSEDPGGEMNTEAFF.

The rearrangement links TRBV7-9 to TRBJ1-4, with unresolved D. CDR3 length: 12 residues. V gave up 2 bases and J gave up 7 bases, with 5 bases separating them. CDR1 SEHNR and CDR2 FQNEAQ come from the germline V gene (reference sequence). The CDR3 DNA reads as TGTGCCAGCAGCTTATCGAGTGAAAAACTGTTTTTT. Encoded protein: CASSLSSEKLFF.

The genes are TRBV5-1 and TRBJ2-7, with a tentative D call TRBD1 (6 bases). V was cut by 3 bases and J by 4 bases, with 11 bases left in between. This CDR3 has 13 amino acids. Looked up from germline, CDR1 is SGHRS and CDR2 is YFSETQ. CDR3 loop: CASSSYTGYEQYF. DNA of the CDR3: TGCGCCAGCAGCTCTTACACAGGGTACGAGCAGTACTTC. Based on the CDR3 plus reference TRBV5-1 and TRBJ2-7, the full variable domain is KAGVTQTPRYLIKTRGQQVTLSCSPISGHRSVSWYQQTPGQGLQFLFEYFSETQRNKGNFPGRFSGRQFSNSRSEMNVSTLELGDSALYLCASSSYTGYEQYFGPGTRLTVT.

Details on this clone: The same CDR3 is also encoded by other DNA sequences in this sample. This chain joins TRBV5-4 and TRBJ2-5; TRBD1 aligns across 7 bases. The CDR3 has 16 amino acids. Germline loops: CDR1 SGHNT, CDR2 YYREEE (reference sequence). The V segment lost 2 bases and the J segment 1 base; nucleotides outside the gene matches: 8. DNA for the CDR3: TGTGCCAGCAGCTTTGGACAGGCGAGGGGCCAAGAGACCCAGTACTTC. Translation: CASSFGQARGQETQYF.

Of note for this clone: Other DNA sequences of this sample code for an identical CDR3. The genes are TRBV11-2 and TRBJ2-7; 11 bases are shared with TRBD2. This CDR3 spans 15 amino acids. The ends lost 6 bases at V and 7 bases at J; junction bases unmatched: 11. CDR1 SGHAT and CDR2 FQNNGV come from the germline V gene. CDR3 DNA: TGTGCCAGCAGTCGGCTAGCGGGGGGACTCTATGAGCAGTACTTC. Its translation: CASSRLAGGLYEQYF.

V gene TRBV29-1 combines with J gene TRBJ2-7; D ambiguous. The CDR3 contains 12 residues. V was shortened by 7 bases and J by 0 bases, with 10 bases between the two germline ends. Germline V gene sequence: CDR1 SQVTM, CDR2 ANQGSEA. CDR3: CSAQARSYEQYF. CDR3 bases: TGCAGCGCGCAGGCACGCTCCTACGAGCAGTACTTC.

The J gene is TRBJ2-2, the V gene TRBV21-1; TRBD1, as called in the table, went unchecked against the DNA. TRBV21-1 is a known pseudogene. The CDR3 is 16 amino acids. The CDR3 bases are TGTGCCAGCATAGGTAGGACAGGGGACAGATCCGGGGAGCTGTTTTTT. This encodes CASIGRTGDRSGELFF.

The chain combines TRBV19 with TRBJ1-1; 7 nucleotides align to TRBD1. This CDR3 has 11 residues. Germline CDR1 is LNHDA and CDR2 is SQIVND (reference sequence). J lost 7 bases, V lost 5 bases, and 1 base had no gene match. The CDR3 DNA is TGTGCCAGTAGTTGGACAGGTGAAGCTTTCTTT. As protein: CASSWTGEAFF.

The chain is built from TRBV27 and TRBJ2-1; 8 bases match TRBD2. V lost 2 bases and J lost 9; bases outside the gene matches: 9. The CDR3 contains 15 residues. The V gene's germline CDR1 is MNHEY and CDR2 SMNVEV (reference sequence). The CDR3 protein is CASSLAGGPTGEQFF. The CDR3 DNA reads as TGTGCCAGCAGTTTAGCGGGGGGCCCAACAGGTGAGCAGTTCTTC.

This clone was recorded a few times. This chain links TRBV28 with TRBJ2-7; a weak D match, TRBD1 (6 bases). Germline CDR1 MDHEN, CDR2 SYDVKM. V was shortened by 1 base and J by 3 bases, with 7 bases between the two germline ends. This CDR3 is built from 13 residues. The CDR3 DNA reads TGTGCCAGCAGTTTATACAGGGTCTACGAGCAGTACTTC. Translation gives CASSLYRVYEQYF.

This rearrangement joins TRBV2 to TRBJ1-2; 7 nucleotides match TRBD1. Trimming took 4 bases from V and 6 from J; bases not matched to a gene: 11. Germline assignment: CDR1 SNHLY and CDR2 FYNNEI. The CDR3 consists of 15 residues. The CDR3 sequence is CASSVDRVNLDGYTF. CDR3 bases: TGTGCCAGCAGTGTTGACAGGGTGAATCTCGATGGCTACACCTTC.

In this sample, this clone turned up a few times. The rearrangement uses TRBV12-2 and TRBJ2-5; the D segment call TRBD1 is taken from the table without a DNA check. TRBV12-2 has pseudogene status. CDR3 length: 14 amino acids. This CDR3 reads CASPWAEEGETQYF. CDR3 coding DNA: TGTGCAAGTCCCTGGGCCGAAGAAGGAGAGACCCAGTACTTC.

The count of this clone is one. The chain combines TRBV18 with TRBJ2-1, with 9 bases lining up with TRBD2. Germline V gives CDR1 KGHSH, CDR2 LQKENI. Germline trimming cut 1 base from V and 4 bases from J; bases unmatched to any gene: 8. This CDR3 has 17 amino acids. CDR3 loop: CASSPQGLAGRYNEQFF. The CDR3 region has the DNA TGTGCCAGCTCACCACAGGGTCTAGCGGGACGGTACAATGAGCAGTTCTTC.

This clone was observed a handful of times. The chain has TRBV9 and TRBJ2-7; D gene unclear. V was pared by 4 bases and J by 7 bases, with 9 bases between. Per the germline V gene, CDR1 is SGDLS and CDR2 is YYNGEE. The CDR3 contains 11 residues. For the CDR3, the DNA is TGTGCCAGCAGCCTCACTCGGGAGCAGTACTTC. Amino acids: CASSLTREQYF.

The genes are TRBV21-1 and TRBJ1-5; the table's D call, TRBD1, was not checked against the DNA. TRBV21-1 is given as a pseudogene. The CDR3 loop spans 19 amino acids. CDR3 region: CASSSTKPDRGWVNQPQHF. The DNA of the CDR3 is TGTGCCAGCAGCAGCACGAAACCTGACAGGGGTTGGGTGAATCAGCCCCAGCATTTT.

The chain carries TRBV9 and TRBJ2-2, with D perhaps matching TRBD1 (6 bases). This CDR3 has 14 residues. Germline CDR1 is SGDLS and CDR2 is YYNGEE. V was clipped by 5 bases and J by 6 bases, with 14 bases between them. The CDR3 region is CASRAGEIAGELFF. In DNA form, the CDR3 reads TGTGCCAGCAGGGCAGGGGAGATAGCCGGGGAGCTGTTTTTT.

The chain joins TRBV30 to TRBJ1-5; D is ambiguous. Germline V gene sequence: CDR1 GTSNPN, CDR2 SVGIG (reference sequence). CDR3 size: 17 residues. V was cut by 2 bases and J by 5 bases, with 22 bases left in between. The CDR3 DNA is TGTGCCTGGAGTTTAGGCAGTCTTCGGGTCCGAGATCAGCCCCAGCATTTT. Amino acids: CAWSLGSLRVRDQPQHF.

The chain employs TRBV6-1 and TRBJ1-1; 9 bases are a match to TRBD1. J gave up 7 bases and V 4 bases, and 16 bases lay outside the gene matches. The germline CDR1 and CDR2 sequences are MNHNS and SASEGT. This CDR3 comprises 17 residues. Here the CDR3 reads CASSGLAGTGKPIEAFF. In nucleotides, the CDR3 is TGTGCCAGCAGTGGACTGGCCGGGACAGGGAAACCTATTGAAGCTTTCTTT.

CDR3 nucleotides: TGTGCCAGCAGTTACGTGGCCGGGACAGGGAATGAAAAACTGTTTTTT. Its translation: CASSYVAGTGNEKLFF. This chain uses TRBV7-2 with TRBJ1-4; 9 bases map to TRBD1. The germline CDR1 and CDR2 sequences are SGHTA and FQGNSA. The V and J ends lost 6 bases and 5 bases, in that order; junction bases with no gene match: 10. CDR3 size: 16 residues.

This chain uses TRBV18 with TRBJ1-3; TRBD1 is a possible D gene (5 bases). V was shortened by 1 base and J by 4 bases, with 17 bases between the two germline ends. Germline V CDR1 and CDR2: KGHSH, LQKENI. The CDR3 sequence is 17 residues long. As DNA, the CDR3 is TGTGCCAGCTCACCACTCATTTCTCGGGGGGACGGAAACACCATATATTTT. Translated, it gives CASSPLISRGDGNTIYF.